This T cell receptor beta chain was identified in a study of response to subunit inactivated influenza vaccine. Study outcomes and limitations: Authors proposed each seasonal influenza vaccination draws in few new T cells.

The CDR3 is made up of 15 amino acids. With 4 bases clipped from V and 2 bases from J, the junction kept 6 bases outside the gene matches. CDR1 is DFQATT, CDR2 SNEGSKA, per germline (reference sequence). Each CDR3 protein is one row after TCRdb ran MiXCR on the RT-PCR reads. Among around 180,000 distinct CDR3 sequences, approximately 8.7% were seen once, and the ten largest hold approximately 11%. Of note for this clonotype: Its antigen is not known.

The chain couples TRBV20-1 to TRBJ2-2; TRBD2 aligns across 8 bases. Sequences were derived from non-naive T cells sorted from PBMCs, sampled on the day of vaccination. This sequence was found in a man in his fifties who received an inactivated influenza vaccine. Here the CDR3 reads CSATLTSANTGELFF. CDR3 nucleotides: TGCAGTGCTACGTTGACTAGCGCAAACACCGGGGAGCTGTTTTTT.